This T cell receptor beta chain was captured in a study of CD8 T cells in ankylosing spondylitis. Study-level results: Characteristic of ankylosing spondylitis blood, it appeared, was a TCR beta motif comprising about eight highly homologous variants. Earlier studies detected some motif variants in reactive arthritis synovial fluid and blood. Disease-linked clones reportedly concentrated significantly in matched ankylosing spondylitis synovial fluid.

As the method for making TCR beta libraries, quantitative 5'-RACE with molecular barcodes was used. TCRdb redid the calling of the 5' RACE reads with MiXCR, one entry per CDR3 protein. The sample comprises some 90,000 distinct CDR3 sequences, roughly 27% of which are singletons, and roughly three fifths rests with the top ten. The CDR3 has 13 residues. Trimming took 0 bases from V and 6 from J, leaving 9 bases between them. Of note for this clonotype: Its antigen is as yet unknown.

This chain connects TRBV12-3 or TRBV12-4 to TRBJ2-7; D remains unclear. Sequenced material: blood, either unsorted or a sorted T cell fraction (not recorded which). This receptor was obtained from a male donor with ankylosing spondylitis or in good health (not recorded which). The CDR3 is CASSLAGLSEQYF. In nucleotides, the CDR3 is TGTGCCAGCAGTTTAGCAGGGCTAAGCGAGCAGTACTTC.